The 26 T cell receptor beta chains listed next were all sequenced from one sample in a study of somatic mutations in T cells in chronic GVHD (dated by TCRdb to the early 2020s). Receptor amplification or capture employed the immunoSEQ multiplex PCR assay. TCRdb took over this immuneACCESS table, retaining in-frame rearrangements with V and J assigned. Such tables are incomplete; in checked studies, under half of the missing clones stem from an unresolved V gene, and the remainder is unexplained. The sample contains 11,000 to 15,000 clones, about 80% of them found a single time. The ten most abundant clones make up around 32% of the sample. The sample comprised Vbeta20-negative CD4+ T cells from blood. The sample's cell subset or site, from its label and the paper: CD4+ T cells sorted as TCR Vbeta20 negative by flow cytometry. The receptor set was obtained from a male patient between 45 and 60 years old with chronic graft-versus-host disease. After a transplant, some T cells may be the graft donor's own cells.

The rearrangement links TRBV6-6 to TRBJ1-4, with TRBD1 matching 10 bases. Unmatched junction bases numbered 6, after V lost 6 bases and J lost 8 bases. There are 14 residues in the CDR3. The germline V gene encodes CDR1 MNHNY and CDR2 SVGAGI (reference sequence). CDR3 sequence: CASSPGQGEEKLFF. The DNA for the CDR3 is TGTGCCAGCAGCCCAGGACAGGGGGAGGAAAAACTGTTTTTT.

This clone was counted only a few times. The chain recombines TRBV6-5 with TRBJ2-7; D is unclear. The V gene lost 4 bases and the J gene lost 4 bases, with 17 bases spanning the gap. Germline V gives CDR1 MNHEY, CDR2 SVGAGI. The CDR3 extends over 15 amino acids. The CDR3 DNA reads TGTGCCAGCAGTTCTCCGAGGTCCGGCTCATACGAGCAGTACTTC. This sequence encodes CASSSPRSGSYEQYF.

This chain joins TRBV5-6 and TRBJ2-2; maybe TRBD1 (6 bases). Trimming took 1 base from V and 4 from J, leaving 8 bases between them. Germline assignment: CDR1 SGHDT and CDR2 YYEEEE. There are 14 residues in the CDR3. Here the CDR3 DNA reads TGTGCCAGCAGCTTGACCAGGGGCACCGGGGAGCTGTTTTTT. Its translation: CASSLTRGTGELFF.

The chain joins TRBV2 to TRBJ1-3; perhaps TRBD1 as D (6 bases). Looked up from germline, CDR1 is SNHLY and CDR2 is FYNNEI. With 5 bases removed from V and 4 bases from J, the gap between germline ends came to 9 bases. The CDR3 covers 13 residues. The CDR3 loop reads CASSTGIGNTIYF. The CDR3 DNA reads as TGTGCCAGCAGTACAGGGATAGGAAACACCATATATTTT. The full variable domain, in which reference TRBV2 and TRBJ1-3 provide the parts outside the CDR3, is EPEVTQTPSHQVTQMGQEVILRCVPISNHLYFYWYRQILGQKVEFLVSFYNNEISEKSEIFDDQFSVERPDGSNFTLKIRSTKLEDSAMYFCASSTGIGNTIYFGEGSWLTVV.

J is TRBJ1-3 and V is TRBV6-1; D might be TRBD1 (5 bases). Per germline, CDR1 MNHNS and CDR2 SASEGT. Trimming cost V 4 bases and J 4 bases, with 11 bases left between them. This CDR3 is 14 amino acids long. The CDR3 sequence: CASSAPRTGNTIYF. The CDR3 nucleotides read TGTGCCAGCAGTGCACCAAGGACAGGAAACACCATATATTTT.

V usage is TRBV7-2 and J usage is TRBJ2-2; TRBD1 aligns across 10 bases. The CDR3 runs to 15 residues. CDR1 is SGHTA and CDR2 is FQGNSA in the germline V gene. The V and J ends lost 10 bases and 0 bases, in that order; junction bases with no gene match: 5. CDR3 loop: CAIQTGGANTGELFF. In nucleotides, the CDR3 is TGTGCCATACAGACAGGGGGCGCGAACACCGGGGAGCTGTTTTTT.

This chain connects TRBV5-8 to TRBJ2-1, with 7 nucleotides matching TRBD1. Germline trimming cut 4 bases from V and 8 bases from J; bases unmatched to any gene: 12. This CDR3 has 15 amino acids. CDR1 is SGHTS and CDR2 is YDEGEE in the germline V gene. CDR3 loop: CASSVDRAGLDEQFF. The CDR3 DNA sequence: TGTGCCAGCAGCGTCGACAGGGCAGGCCTCGATGAGCAGTTCTTC. Looking up the rest from reference TRBV5-8 and TRBJ2-1 gives the full variable domain: EAGVTQSPTHLIKTRGQQATLRCSPISGHTSVYWYQQALGLGLQFLLWYDEGEERNRGNFPPRFSGRQFPNYSSELNVNALELEDSALYLCASSVDRAGLDEQFFGPGTRLTVL.

The chain joins TRBV7-8 to TRBJ2-2; TRBD2 agrees at 7 bases. The J segment lost 6 bases and the V segment lost 1 base, leaving 5 bases of the junction unmatched. The CDR3 has 15 residues. Looked up from germline, CDR1 is SGHVS and CDR2 is FQNEAQ. CDR3 in amino acids: CASSLDGLEAGELFF. CDR3 bases: TGTGCCAGCAGCTTAGACGGACTAGAGGCCGGGGAGCTGTTTTTT.

This rearrangement joins TRBV19 to TRBJ2-2, with D perhaps matching TRBD2 (5 bases). Trimming cost V 4 bases and J 4 bases, with 13 bases left between them. The CDR3 is made up of 15 amino acids. CDR1 is LNHDA and CDR2 is SQIVND in the germline V gene (reference sequence). The DNA of the CDR3 is TGTGCCAGTAGTACCTTAGCGATCTTCACCGGGGAGCTGTTTTTT. It is translated as CASSTLAIFTGELFF.

The rearrangement uses TRBV5-4 and TRBJ1-2; D ambiguous. The CDR3 length is 14 residues. V lost 0 bases and J 3 bases, leaving 9 bases between the germline ends. Germline V gene data show CDR1 as SGHNT and CDR2 as YYREEE (reference sequence). This chain's CDR3 is CASSLEAGYYGYTF. The CDR3, as DNA: TGTGCCAGCAGCTTGGAAGCAGGATACTATGGCTACACCTTC.

V is TRBV10-3 and J is TRBJ2-5; tentatively, D is TRBD2 (6 bases). The J call is doubtful: the DNA matches TRBJ2-7 better. The CDR3 consists of 15 residues. Germline assignment: CDR1 ENHRY and CDR2 SYGVKD. This chain's CDR3 is CAISGFSGVTYEQYF. As DNA, the CDR3 is TGTGCCATCAGTGGCTTTTCGGGAGTTACCTACGAGCAGTACTTC.

The genes are TRBV7-2 and TRBJ2-6, with TRBD2 as a possible D gene (5 bases). This CDR3 contains 16 residues. In germline, CDR1 is SGHTA, CDR2 FQGNSA. Trimming left V 5 bases short and J 3 bases short, with 14 bases between. CDR3 in DNA: TGTGCCAGCAGCCGATTACCCGCGGGTGGGGCCAACGTCCTGACTTTC. Translating it yields CASSRLPAGGANVLTF.

This chain links TRBV19 with TRBJ2-5; TRBD2 might be the D (6 bases). The DNA end is a closer match to TRBJ2-7, so the J assignment may be wrong. CDR1 and CDR2 from the germline V gene are LNHDA and SQIVND (reference sequence). There are 15 residues in the CDR3. The CDR3 DNA follows: TGTGCCAGTAGTGTTGGGCGGGGTCCAGCCTACGAGCAGTACTTC. It encodes CASSVGRGPAYEQYF.

The chain links TRBV28 to TRBJ2-3; D perhaps matches TRBD2 (5 bases). CDR3 size: 13 residues. CDR1 and CDR2 (germline): MDHEN, SYDVKM. V lost 4 bases, J lost 7 bases, and 12 bases lay in between. The CDR3 here is CASSSEGVYTQYF. CDR3 coding DNA: TGTGCCAGCAGTTCCGAGGGTGTCTATACGCAGTATTTT. The full variable domain, its missing parts supplied by reference TRBV28 and TRBJ2-3, is DVKVTQSSRYLVKRTGEKVFLECVQDMDHENMFWYRQDPGLGLRLIYFSYDVKMKEKGDIPEGYSVSREKKERFSLILESASTNQTSMYLCASSSEGVYTQYFGPGTRLTVL.

The V call is TRBV2, the J call TRBJ2-2; 7 bases match TRBD1. The CDR3 extends over 15 amino acids. V lost 6 bases and J lost 1; bases outside the gene matches: 5. Germline-derived CDR1 and CDR2 are SNHLY and FYNNEI. CDR3 residues: CASRLQGMNTGELFF. The CDR3 nucleotides are TGTGCCAGCAGGCTACAGGGGATGAACACCGGGGAGCTGTTTTTT. Filled out from reference TRBV2 and TRBJ2-2, the complete variable domain reads EPEVTQTPSHQVTQMGQEVILRCVPISNHLYFYWYRQILGQKVEFLVSFYNNEISEKSEIFDDQFSVERPDGSNFTLKIRSTKLEDSAMYFCASRLQGMNTGELFFGEGSRLTVL.

This clone was recorded only once. The chain employs TRBV7-9 and TRBJ2-3, with TRBD1 matching 10 bases. The CDR3 spans 14 residues. Trimming took 1 base from V and 10 from J; bases not matched to a gene: 5. Germline CDR1 is SEHNR and CDR2 is FQNEAQ (reference sequence). DNA for the CDR3: TGTGCCAGCAGCTTAGGGTCGGGGACAGGGGCGCAGTATTTT. Its protein product is CASSLGSGTGAQYF.

This clone was picked up a small number of times. The gene calls are TRBV6-6 and TRBJ2-4, with 7 nucleotides matching TRBD1. CDR3 length: 13 residues. Germline trimming cut 6 bases from V and 6 bases from J; bases unmatched to any gene: 5. Germline values: CDR1 MNHNY, CDR2 SVGAGI (reference sequence). CDR3 amino acids: CASSTGVGNIQYF. The DNA of the CDR3 is TGTGCCAGCAGCACAGGGGTTGGAAACATTCAGTACTTC.

This rearrangement joins TRBV19 to TRBJ1-2; D might be TRBD1 (5 bases). With 3 bases removed from V and 0 bases from J, the gap between germline ends came to 11 bases. The CDR3 is 15 residues long. Germline V gene lookup returns CDR1 LNHDA and CDR2 SQIVND (reference sequence). CDR3 DNA sequence: TGTGCCAGTAGTATCACAGGAGGGGCTAACTATGGCTACACCTTC. Its translation is CASSITGGANYGYTF.

The rearrangement joins TRBV2 to TRBJ2-5; 9 positions match TRBD1. J lost 5 bases, V lost 6 bases, and 1 base had no gene match. Germline values: CDR1 SNHLY, CDR2 FYNNEI. There are 12 residues in the CDR3. CDR3 sequence (DNA): TGTGCCAGCAGAGACAGGGGGGAGACCCAGTACTTC. It translates to CASRDRGETQYF.

This clone has a handful of counts. The V gene is TRBV29-1, the J gene TRBJ1-5; D is unresolved. CDR3 length: 13 amino acids. V gave up 7 bases and J gave up 3 bases, with 13 bases separating them. Looked up from germline, CDR1 is SQVTM and CDR2 is ANQGSEA. The CDR3 region is CSAMGGFNQPQHF. DNA for the CDR3: TGCAGCGCCATGGGAGGGTTCAATCAGCCCCAGCATTTT.

The J gene is TRBJ1-4, the V gene TRBV6-5, with a possible D match to TRBD1 (6 bases). V lost 5 bases, J lost 8 bases, and 12 bases lay in between. Germline loops: CDR1 MNHEY, CDR2 SVGAGI. The CDR3 sequence is 13 residues long. The CDR3 nucleotides are TGTGCCAGCAGTACAGGGTTGGGAGAAAAACTGTTTTTT. Its translation: CASSTGLGEKLFF.

The gene calls are TRBV2 and TRBJ1-5; D not resolved. The V gene's germline CDR1 is SNHLY and CDR2 FYNNEI. V shed 4 bases and J shed 4 bases, with 8 bases lying between them. The CDR3 is made up of 13 amino acids. CDR3 amino acids: CASSVLVNQPQHF. DNA of the CDR3: TGTGCCAGCAGTGTACTGGTTAATCAGCCCCAGCATTTT. Based on the CDR3 plus reference TRBV2 and TRBJ1-5, the full variable domain is EPEVTQTPSHQVTQMGQEVILRCVPISNHLYFYWYRQILGQKVEFLVSFYNNEISEKSEIFDDQFSVERPDGSNFTLKIRSTKLEDSAMYFCASSVLVNQPQHFGDGTRLSIL.

Comment on this clone: Other DNA sequences in the same sample also yield this CDR3. This chain connects TRBV5-4 to TRBJ2-2, with D perhaps matching TRBD1 (5 bases). The CDR3 loop spans 15 amino acids. The V gene lost 0 bases and the J gene lost 5 bases, with 11 bases spanning the gap. Germline values: CDR1 SGHNT, CDR2 YYREEE (reference sequence). CDR3 in amino acids: CASSLVQGKTGELFF. CDR3 sequence (DNA): TGTGCCAGCAGCTTGGTCCAGGGAAAAACCGGGGAGCTGTTTTTT.

The chain is built from TRBV5-6 and TRBJ1-2; D gene ambiguous. The CDR3 totals 12 residues. Trimming took 4 bases from V and 8 from J, leaving 12 bases between them. Germline V lookup: CDR1 SGHDT, CDR2 YYEEEE. This chain's CDR3 is CASSHGWLGYTF. The DNA of the CDR3 is TGTGCCAGCAGCCACGGGTGGCTCGGCTACACCTTC.

The chain employs TRBV4-2 and TRBJ2-2, with D tentatively TRBD2 (6 bases). The CDR3 totals 19 residues. Trimming pared 0 bases from V and 5 bases from J, leaving 22 bases between. The germline V gene encodes CDR1 LGHNA and CDR2 YNFKEQ. CDR3 amino acids: CASSQDVGGGVTRTGELFF. As DNA, the CDR3 is TGTGCCAGCAGCCAAGATGTGGGAGGAGGGGTGACGCGTACCGGGGAGCTGTTTTTT.

The chain carries TRBV7-2 and TRBJ2-5; TRBD1 matches 7 bases. The CDR3 covers 13 residues. Per germline, CDR1 SGHTA and CDR2 FQGNSA. V dropped 5 bases and J dropped 4; count of bases not matched to a gene: 4. Written as DNA, the CDR3 is TGTGCCAGCAGCGTGGGACAGCCAGAGACCCAGTACTTC. Translating gives CASSVGQPETQYF. The full variable domain, completed using reference TRBV7-2 and TRBJ2-5, is GAGVSQSPSNKVTEKGKDVELRCDPISGHTALYWYRQSLGQGLEFLIYFQGNSAPDKSGLPSDRFSAERTGGSVSTLTIQRTQQEDSAVYLCASSVGQPETQYFGPGTRLLVL.